Sequencing of this T cell receptor beta chain was carried out in a study of T cells after yellow fever vaccination. Across the study: When fractions had low cell numbers, they were prepared with SMART-Seq v4 Ultra Low Input.

Regarding the study as a whole: High-abundance clonotypes from the bulk population could contaminate FACS-sorted repertoires.

As concerns this clonotype: Its specificity is not known.

One entry per CDR3 protein, called by TCRdb with MiXCR from the 5' RACE reads. The repertoire holds under 600,000 distinct CDR3 sequences, 13% seen once, with around 15% in the top ten. The CDR3 extends over 14 amino acids. Trimming left V 5 bases short and J 3 bases short, with 13 bases between. The V gene's germline CDR1 is SGHTA and CDR2 FQGNSA. This clonotype was sampled from a man aged 25-45 years who received the YFV17D yellow fever vaccine. The chain uses TRBV7-2 and TRBJ2-5; D gene ambiguous. Sequences were derived from PBMCs, sampled on the day of the yellow fever booster vaccination. In nucleotides, the CDR3 is TGTGCCAGCAGCCGGGCGAGGACCAAAGAGACCCAGTACTTC. This translates into CASSRARTKETQYF. Drawing the rest from reference TRBV7-2 and TRBJ2-5, the complete variable domain is GAGVSQSPSNKVTEKGKDVELRCDPISGHTALYWYRQSLGQGLEFLIYFQGNSAPDKSGLPSDRFSAERTGGSVSTLTIQRTQQEDSAVYLCASSRARTKETQYFGPGTRLLVL.